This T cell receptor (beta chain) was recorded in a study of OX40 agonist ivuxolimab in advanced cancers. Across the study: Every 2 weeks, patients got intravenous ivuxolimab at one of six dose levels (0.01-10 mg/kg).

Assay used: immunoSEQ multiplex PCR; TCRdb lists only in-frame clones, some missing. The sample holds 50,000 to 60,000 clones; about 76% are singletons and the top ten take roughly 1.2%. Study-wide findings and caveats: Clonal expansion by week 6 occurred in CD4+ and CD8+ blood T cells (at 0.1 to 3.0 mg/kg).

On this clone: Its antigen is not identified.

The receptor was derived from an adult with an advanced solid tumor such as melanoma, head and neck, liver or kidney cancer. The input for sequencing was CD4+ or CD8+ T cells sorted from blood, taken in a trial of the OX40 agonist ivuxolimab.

The DNA of the CDR3 is TGTGCCAGCAGTGAATGGGGACTAGCGGGAACCTACGAGCAGTACTTC. Its translation is CASSEWGLAGTYEQYF. The chain recombines TRBV6-1 with TRBJ2-7; 13 bases are a match to TRBD2. CDR1 is MNHNS, CDR2 SASEGT, per germline. Trimming took 2 bases from V and 2 from J; bases not matched to a gene: 3. The CDR3 loop spans 16 amino acids.